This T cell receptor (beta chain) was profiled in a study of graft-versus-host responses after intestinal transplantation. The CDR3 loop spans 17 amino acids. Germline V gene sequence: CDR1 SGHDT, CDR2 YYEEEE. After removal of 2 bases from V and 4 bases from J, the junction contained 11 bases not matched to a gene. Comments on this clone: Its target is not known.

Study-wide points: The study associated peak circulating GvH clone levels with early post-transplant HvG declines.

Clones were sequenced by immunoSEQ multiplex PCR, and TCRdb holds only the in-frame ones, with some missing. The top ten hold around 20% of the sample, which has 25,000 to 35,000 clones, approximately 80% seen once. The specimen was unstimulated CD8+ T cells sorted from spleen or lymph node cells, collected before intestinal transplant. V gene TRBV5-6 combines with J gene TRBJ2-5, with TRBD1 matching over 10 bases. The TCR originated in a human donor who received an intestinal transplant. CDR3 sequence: CASSFRFRGQGIETQYF. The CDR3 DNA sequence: TGTGCCAGCAGCTTTCGCTTTCGGGGACAGGGGATAGAGACCCAGTACTTC.